The clone carrying this T cell receptor (beta chain) was seen at least ten times. No antigen is known for it. This record belongs to a study of T cells after yellow fever vaccination. Study-wide results and limits: Post-booster repertoires again held most primary-vaccination clones (approximately 96% CD4, about 88% CD8). The secondary response showed a weaker magnitude and a faster peak, day 5 versus 15.

For TCR, cDNA came from 5'RACE template switching, which added a universal primer site and UMIs. TCRdb independently ran MiXCR on the 5' RACE reads; one entry per CDR3 protein. Of a few hundred thousand distinct CDR3 sequences in the sample, around 6.8% were seen once. Germline-derived CDR1 and CDR2 are SGHRS and YFSETQ. V lost 4 bases and J lost 5, with 15 bases in between. The length of the CDR3 is 14 residues. The receptor's source is a man between 18 and 29 years old who received the YFV17D yellow fever vaccine. The V and J genes are TRBV5-1 and TRBJ1-1; D remains unclear. Sample: PBMCs, taken roughly 46 days after the first yellow fever vaccination. The CDR3 loop reads CASSPDAARTEAFF. CDR3 sequence (DNA): TGCGCCAGCAGCCCGGACGCAGCTCGGACTGAAGCTTTCTTT. The whole variable domain, filled in from reference TRBV5-1 and TRBJ1-1, reads KAGVTQTPRYLIKTRGQQVTLSCSPISGHRSVSWYQQTPGQGLQFLFEYFSETQRNKGNFPGRFSGRQFSNSRSEMNVSTLELGDSALYLCASSPDAARTEAFFGQGTRLTVV.